Listed below are T cell receptor beta chains from one sample, sequenced in a study of beta chain features in type 1 diabetes. TCRdb keeps only in-frame clones here, not all; method: immunoSEQ multiplex PCR. Of about 240,000 clones listed, about 15% were seen once; the top ten hold approximately 0.021%. The sequencing sample was made of naive CD4+ T cells from blood. The source is a man aged 25 to 40 with type 1 diabetes. The conserved cysteine and the conserved F or W are not part of the CDR3 here. Each record gives: V gene, CDR3 protein.

TRBV2,ASSKEGVALAGGGNEQF
TRBV7-9,ASSLGRAGELF
TRBV11-2,ASSHPGGDTQY
TRBV30,AWSVASGASTDTQY
TRBV30,AWNRQPEGTQY
TRBV5-1,ASSLVVVTLQETQY
TRBV5-1,ATRGGAGTDTQY
TRBV30,AWRRGDRDPHNQPQH
TRBV7-9,ASSLAPGWDYGYT
TRBV7-9,ASSWGRGNGYT
TRBV25-1,ASGRRGSGANVLT
TRBV30,AWKVLGQGYEKLF
TRBV29-1,SPGRGDRGQETPGTQY
TRBV29-1,SVGESRNQPQH
TRBV19,ASDQRGSRTDTQY
TRBV5-1,ASHPGQGSPYEQY
TRBV7-2,ASSGRGSSYEQY
TRBV6-1,ASSAGVAGGYEQY
TRBV18,ASSPGQDTEAF
TRBV6-1,ASSGGLAGGPPYNEQF
TRBV29-1,SVDPRGRGYYGYT
TRBV10-3,AIRGQGVEQY
TRBV6-6,ASSPFGTSGSYEQY
TRBV4-1,ASSHLYRGRGDQPQH
TRBV25-1,ASSSPSGSSSYNEQF
TRBV2,ATSYTGELF
TRBV2,ASKGQGKNTGELF
TRBV6-5,ASSGRGQGYEQY
TRBV6-5,ASSYSRLAGSDTQY
TRBV6-5,ASSSGDSSYEQY
TRBV5-6,ASSARDRGGHEKLF
TRBV18,ASSPGHEQY
TRBV5-1,ASSAGGLTEAF
TRBV10-3,AISEATGGRTEAF
TRBV19,ASSLGQVVETQY
TRBV4-2,ASSQEVRASGREWQF
TRBV12-5,ASGRAAGDNEQF
TRBV7-9,ASSFSGGSGEQY
TRBV4-1,ASSQDYPGNTIY
TRBV25-1,ATLSQYFEQY
TRBV2,ASSQIGGGQPQH
TRBV19,ASSPPGQGYPGELF
TRBV18,ASSPLTGGAIHEQY
TRBV29-1,SAGTHNEQF
TRBV11-2,ASSPQRGEQETQY
TRBV5-1,ASSGLAGRSNTGELF
TRBV4-1,ASRFSGGETGELF
TRBV25-1,ASSEYEGLNTEAF
TRBV19,ASTPGRDRVSYT
TRBV27,ASSSGQPGTYGYT
TRBV6-6,ASSTGTSGGWTQY
TRBV2,ASSETGRPGYT
TRBV18,ASSPGQGDQPQH
TRBV7-9,ASSLTDYGYT
TRBV13,ASAASKLAGETQY
TRBV29-1,SVPGDSGGTDTQY
TRBV29-1,SVEIGPGRGSGGYT
TRBV7-9,ASSSPELAREDNEQF
TRBV18,ASSQDQETQY